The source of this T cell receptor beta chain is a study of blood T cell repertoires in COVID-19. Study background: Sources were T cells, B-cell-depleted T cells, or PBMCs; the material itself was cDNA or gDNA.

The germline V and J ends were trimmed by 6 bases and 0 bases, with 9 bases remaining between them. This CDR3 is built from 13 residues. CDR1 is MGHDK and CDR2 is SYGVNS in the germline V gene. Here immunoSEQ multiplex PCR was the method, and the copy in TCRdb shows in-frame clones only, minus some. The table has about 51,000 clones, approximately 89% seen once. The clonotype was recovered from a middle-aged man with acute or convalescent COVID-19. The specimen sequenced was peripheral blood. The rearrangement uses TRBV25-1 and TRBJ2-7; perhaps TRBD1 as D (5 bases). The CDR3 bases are TGTGCCAGCAGGGGGCAGCTCTCCTACGAGCAGTACTTC. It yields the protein CASRGQLSYEQYF.